This T cell receptor beta chain is drawn from a study of T-cell reconstitution after alpha-beta-depleted transplantation in children. The library targeted TCRbeta and was prepared with unique molecular identifiers. TCRdb re-called the PCR reads through MiXCR, storing one row per CDR3 protein. Of hundreds of thousands of distinct CDR3 sequences detected, roughly 15% appear once; the ten largest clones hold over 3.5%. This clonotype came up many times. Sample: PBMCs, taken from the stem cell graft. The TCR sequence derives from a human donor who donated a stem cell graft to a child with Fanconi anemia.

CDR3 loop: CASSLSNTNSPLHF. CDR3 nucleotide sequence: TGTGCCAGCAGCCTTAGTAATACGAACTCACCCCTCCACTTT. The chain couples TRBV9 to TRBJ1-6; D is unresolved. Looked up from germline, CDR1 is SGDLS and CDR2 is YYNGEE. This CDR3 contains 14 residues. V gave up 4 bases and J gave up 10 bases, with 15 bases separating them.